This record looks at one TCR beta chain sequence and its context. The sample is drawn from a study of blood T cell repertoires in COVID-19. The wider study: PBMCs, B-cell-depleted T cells, or T cells were the source of the cDNA or gDNA that made up the material.

Cohort allocation depended upon clinical history that participants reported. Symptom resolution, clearance, or two negative PCRs marked the recovered donors of Cohort 3. The repertoire was sequenced with immunoSEQ multiplex PCR; TCRdb's copy has only in-frame clones and lacks some. The sample consists of a few hundred thousand clones, 75% to 90% of them appearing once. The TCR sequence derives from a man between 18 and 29 years old who had recovered from COVID-19. The sequencing sample was made of PBMCs or T cells enriched from blood (not recorded which).

DNA for the CDR3: TGTGCCAGCAGCCCGGGGACTAGCGGGAGTGCGGACACAGATACGCAGTATTTT. It specifies CASSPGTSGSADTDTQYF. The chain carries TRBV7-9 and TRBJ2-3, with TRBD2 identical over 14 bases. CDR1 is SEHNR and CDR2 is FQNEAQ in the germline V gene (reference sequence). This CDR3 region has 18 residues. The junction had 9 bases not matched to a gene; V was cut back by 5 bases and J by 2 bases.